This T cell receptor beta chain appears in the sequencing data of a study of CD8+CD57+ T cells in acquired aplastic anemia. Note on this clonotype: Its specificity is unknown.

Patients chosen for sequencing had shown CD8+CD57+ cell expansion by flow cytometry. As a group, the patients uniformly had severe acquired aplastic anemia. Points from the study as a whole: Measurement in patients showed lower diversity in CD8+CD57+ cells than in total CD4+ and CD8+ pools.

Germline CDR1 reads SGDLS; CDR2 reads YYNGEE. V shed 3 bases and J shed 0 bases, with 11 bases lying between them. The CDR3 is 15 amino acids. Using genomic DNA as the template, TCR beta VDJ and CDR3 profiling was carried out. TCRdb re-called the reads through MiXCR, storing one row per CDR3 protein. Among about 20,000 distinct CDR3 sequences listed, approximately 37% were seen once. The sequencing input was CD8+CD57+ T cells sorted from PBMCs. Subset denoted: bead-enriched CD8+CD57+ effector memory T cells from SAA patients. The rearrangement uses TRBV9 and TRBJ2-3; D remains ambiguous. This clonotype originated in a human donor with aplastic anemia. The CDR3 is CASSATWRSTDTQYF. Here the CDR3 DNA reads TGTGCCAGCAGCGCCACCTGGCGGAGCACAGATACGCAGTATTTT. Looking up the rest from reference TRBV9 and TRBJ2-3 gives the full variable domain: DSGVTQTPKHLITATGQRVTLRCSPRSGDLSVYWYQQSLDQGLQFLIQYYNGEERAKGNILERFSAQQFPDLHSELNLSSLELGDSALYFCASSATWRSTDTQYFGPGTRLTVL.